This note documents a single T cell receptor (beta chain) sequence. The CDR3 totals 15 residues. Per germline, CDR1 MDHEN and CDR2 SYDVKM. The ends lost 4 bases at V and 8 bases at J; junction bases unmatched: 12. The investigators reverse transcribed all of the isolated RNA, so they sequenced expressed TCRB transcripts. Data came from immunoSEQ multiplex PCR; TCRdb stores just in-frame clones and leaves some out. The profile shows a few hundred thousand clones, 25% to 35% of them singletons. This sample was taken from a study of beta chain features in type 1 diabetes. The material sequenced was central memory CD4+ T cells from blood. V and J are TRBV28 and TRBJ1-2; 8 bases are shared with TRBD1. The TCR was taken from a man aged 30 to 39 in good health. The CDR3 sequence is CASSSGDRLPWGYTF. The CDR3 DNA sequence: TGTGCCAGCAGTTCTGGGGACAGGCTCCCTTGGGGCTACACCTTC.